The 18 T cell receptor beta chains below were found in one sample sequenced in a study of Graves' ophthalmopathy and Graves' hyperthyroidism (dated 2018 in TCRdb). Sequencer: Illumina HiSeq 2000. For repertoire sequencing, the TCR beta CDR3 regions were amplified from RNA transcripts. HTBI primers and the Qiagen OneStep RT-PCR kit were used in a first-round RT-PCR, which was followed by a second-round multiplex PCR, size selection and purification. Using fastp at Q25 and MiXCR, TCRdb reprocessed the public reads and kept productive beta chains. Identical CDR3 proteins give one entry, which carries the most common genes and DNA. In all, the sample holds hundreds of thousands of distinct CDR3 sequences, and roughly an eighth of those were seen once. 8% to 10% of the sample lies in the top ten. What was sequenced was blood. The source of these receptors is a woman under 40 with Graves' ophthalmopathy. Donor details come from another sample of the same person, matched by shared clones.

This clonotype was recorded at least ten times. The chain combines TRBV18 with TRBJ2-7; D is possibly TRBD1 (6 bases). CDR3 length equals 16 residues. Trimming stripped 0 bases from V and 6 bases from J, with 18 bases between. The germline V gene encodes CDR1 KGHSH and CDR2 LQKENI. The CDR3 region has the DNA TGTGCCAGCTCACCACCGGGGGCCCCACTTCTGGGCGAGCAGTACTTC. It translates to CASSPPGAPLLGEQYF.

About this clonotype: Being one base from a much bigger clone, this may be a read error. The chain is built from TRBV7-2 and TRBJ2-7; 8 positions agree with TRBD2. This CDR3 is built from 15 residues. The germline V gene has CDR1 SGHTA and CDR2 FQGNSA. The DNA for the CDR3 is TGTGCCAACAGCTTAACTAGCGGAACTACCTACGAGCAGTACTTC. This sequence encodes CANSLTSGTTYEQYF.

This clonotype was seen many times. CDR3 residues: CSVDHSGRAGTQYF. In DNA form, the CDR3 reads TGCAGCGTTGACCATAGCGGGAGGGCCGGGACCCAGTACTTC. The rearrangement links TRBV29-1 to TRBJ2-5, with 11 bases lining up with TRBD2. The CDR3 has 14 residues. Looked up from germline, CDR1 is SQVTM and CDR2 is ANQGSEA. Losses at the gene ends were 3 bases for V and 7 bases for J; bases not matched to a gene: 7.

The chain employs TRBV6-1 and TRBJ1-1; no clear D gene. There are 11 residues in the CDR3. With 3 bases removed from V and 9 bases from J, the gap between germline ends came to 8 bases. Germline CDR1 and CDR2: MNHNS and SASEGT. The CDR3 DNA follows: TGTGCCAGCAGTGATGGCCAGCAAGCTTTCTTT. Residues: CASSDGQQAFF.

This clonotype was found many times. V gene TRBV2 combines with J gene TRBJ2-4; 12 bases align to TRBD2. The CDR3 is 12 residues long. CDR1 is SNHLY, CDR2 FYNNEI, per germline. Germline trimming cut 6 bases from V and 16 bases from J; bases unmatched to any gene: 7. DNA for the CDR3: TGTGCCAGCAGCCCTTCTAGCGGGAGGGACTACTTC. This gives the protein CASSPSSGRDYF.

This chain joins TRBV3-1 and TRBJ2-7, with D hard to call. The CDR3 contains 14 residues. CDR1 is LGHDT and CDR2 is YNNKEL in the germline V gene (reference sequence). V was pared by 1 base and J by 4 bases, with 11 bases between. The CDR3 here is CASSQGTNPYEQYF. The CDR3 DNA is TGTGCCAGCAGCCAAGGCACAAACCCGTACGAGCAGTACTTC.

This clonotype was counted many times. This chain uses TRBV6-1 with TRBJ2-5; 11 nucleotides align to TRBD2. This CDR3 is 16 amino acids long. Germline CDR1 and CDR2: MNHNS and SASEGT. Unmatched junction bases numbered 7, after V lost 3 bases and J lost 4 bases. For the CDR3, the DNA is TGTGCCAGCAGTGACCCCCGGACTAGCGGGCGAGAGACCCAGTACTTC. Translation: CASSDPRTSGRETQYF.

This clonotype turned up a few times. The genes are TRBV30 and TRBJ2-7, with 7 bases identical to TRBD1. Germline loops: CDR1 GTSNPN, CDR2 SVGIG (reference sequence). V shed 2 bases, J shed 0 bases, and the junction held 7 bases outside the gene matches. CDR3 size: 15 residues. This chain's CDR3 is CAWSHRDRSSYEQYF. CDR3 nucleotides: TGTGCCTGGAGTCACCGGGACAGAAGCTCCTACGAGCAGTACTTC. The full variable domain, its missing parts supplied by reference TRBV30 and TRBJ2-7, is SQTIHQWPATLVQPVGSPLSLECTVEGTSNPNLYWYRQAAGRGLQLLFYSVGIGQISSEVPQNLSASRPQDRQFILSSKKLLLSDSGFYLCAWSHRDRSSYEQYFGPGTRLTVT.

The table lists this clonotype with many counts. The chain uses TRBV12-3 or TRBV12-4 and TRBJ2-5, with D unclear. CDR3 length: 12 residues. Trimming cost V 7 bases and J 2 bases, with 8 bases left between them. CDR3 in amino acids: CASTSTQETQYF. CDR3 coding DNA: TGTGCCAGCACCTCAACGCAAGAGACCCAGTACTTC.

The chain couples TRBV6-1 to TRBJ2-7; maybe TRBD1 (7 bases). Germline values: CDR1 MNHNS, CDR2 SASEGT. The ends were cut back, 8 bases at V and 5 bases at J, with 22 bases in the middle. The CDR3 length is 15 residues. CDR3 nucleotides: TGTGCCAGCGACCAAAGCCGTGGCAGGGGGGACGAGCAGTACTTC. Amino acids: CASDQSRGRGDEQYF.

The sample holds many counts of this clonotype. As DNA, the CDR3 is TGCAGCGTTCGGATCTTGGAAGCTTTCTTT. It specifies CSVRILEAFF. The V gene is TRBV29-1, the J gene TRBJ1-1, with D unclear. The CDR3 runs 10 residues. Trimming took 5 bases from V and 8 from J, leaving 9 bases between them. CDR1 is SQVTM, CDR2 ANQGSEA, per germline.

This clonotype came up many times. V and J are TRBV24-1 and TRBJ2-6; D call uncertain. The CDR3 is 15 amino acids. Germline CDR1 reads KGHDR; CDR2 reads SFDVKD. Trimming removed 6 bases at V and 0 bases at J, with 8 bases between. For the CDR3, the DNA is TGTGCCACCAGTTCCAGGAGCTCTGGGGCCAACGTCCTGACTTTC. Encoded protein: CATSSRSSGANVLTF.

This clonotype was recorded many times. The chain combines TRBV28 with TRBJ2-5; 13 nucleotides line up with TRBD2. This CDR3 has 16 residues. Per the germline V gene, CDR1 is MDHEN and CDR2 is SYDVKM. Trimming removed 8 bases from V and 4 bases from J; junction bases left unmatched: 10. The CDR3: CASPPRGLAGRETQYF. The CDR3 DNA follows: TGTGCCAGCCCTCCCCGGGGACTAGCGGGACGAGAGACCCAGTACTTC.

This clonotype showed up just once. The V call is TRBV7-8, the J call TRBJ1-2; D ambiguous. V gave up 5 bases and J gave up 4 bases, with 14 bases separating them. The CDR3 is 14 residues long. CDR1 and CDR2 (germline): SGHVS, FQNEAQ. CDR3 sequence: CASSPSETAYGYTF. The CDR3 coding sequence is TGTGCCAGCAGCCCGTCGGAGACTGCCTATGGCTACACCTTC.

The gene calls are TRBV6-4 and TRBJ1-1; D unclear. V gave up 3 bases and J gave up 10 bases, with 12 bases separating them. This CDR3 has 12 residues. The germline CDR1 and CDR2 sequences are MRHNA and SNTAGT. CDR3 loop: CASSELLGGAFF. For the CDR3, the DNA is TGTGCCAGCAGTGAACTCCTGGGAGGAGCTTTCTTT.

This clonotype has more than one count but fewer than ten. The chain's CDR3 is CASSQEWGGGEQYF. The CDR3 DNA reads as TGCGCCAGCAGCCAAGAGTGGGGAGGGGGCGAGCAGTACTTC. The J gene is TRBJ2-7, the V gene TRBV4-1; tentatively, D is TRBD2 (7 bases). V was shortened by 0 bases and J by 6 bases, with 12 bases between the two germline ends. The CDR3 sequence is 14 residues long. The germline gives CDR1 MGHRA, CDR2 YSYEKL.

This chain connects TRBV5-6 to TRBJ2-5; the D call may be TRBD1 or TRBD2 (5 bases each). Trimming stripped 2 bases from V and 5 bases from J, with 10 bases between. The CDR3 is made up of 13 amino acids. CDR1 and CDR2 from the germline V gene are SGHDT and YYEEEE. The CDR3 DNA reads TGTGCCAGCAGCTTCCAGGGAGCGGAGACCCAGTACTTC. This translates into CASSFQGAETQYF.

The chain couples TRBV28 to TRBJ1-1; D perhaps matches TRBD1 (5 bases). The CDR3 has 18 amino acids. Trimming stripped 2 bases from V and 4 bases from J, with 23 bases between. The germline V gene encodes CDR1 MDHEN and CDR2 SYDVKM. In DNA form, the CDR3 reads TGTGCCAGCAGTTTACCGCCCCCCGGGACCTCCCAGACCACTGAAGCTTTCTTT. It yields the protein CASSLPPPGTSQTTEAFF. Filled out from reference TRBV28 and TRBJ1-1, the complete variable domain reads DVKVTQSSRYLVKRTGEKVFLECVQDMDHENMFWYRQDPGLGLRLIYFSYDVKMKEKGDIPEGYSVSREKKERFSLILESASTNQTSMYLCASSLPPPGTSQTTEAFFGQGTRLTVV.